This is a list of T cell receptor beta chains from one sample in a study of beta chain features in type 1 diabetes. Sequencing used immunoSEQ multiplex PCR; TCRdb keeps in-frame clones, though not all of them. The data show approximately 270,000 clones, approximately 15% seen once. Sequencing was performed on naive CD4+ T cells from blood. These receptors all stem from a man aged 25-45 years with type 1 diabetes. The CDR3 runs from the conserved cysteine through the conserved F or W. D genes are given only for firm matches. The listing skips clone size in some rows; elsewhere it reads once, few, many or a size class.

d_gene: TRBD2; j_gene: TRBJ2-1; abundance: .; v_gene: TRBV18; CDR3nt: TGTGCCAGCTCACCTGAAGCTAGCGGGAGGGGAGAGCAGTTCTTC; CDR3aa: CASSPEASGRGEQFF
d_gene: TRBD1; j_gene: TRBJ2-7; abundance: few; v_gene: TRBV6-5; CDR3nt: TGTGCCAGCAGTTACGCGTGGGACAGGGGAGGCGAGCAGTACTTC; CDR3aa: CASSYAWDRGGEQYF
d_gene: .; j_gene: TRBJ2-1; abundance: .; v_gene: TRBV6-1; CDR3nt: TGTGCCAGCAGTGAACTGGCCATTAGGGGCCATGAGCAGTTCTTC; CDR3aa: CASSELAIRGHEQFF
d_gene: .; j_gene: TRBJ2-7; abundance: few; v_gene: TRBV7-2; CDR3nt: TGTGCCAGCAGCTTTGAGAGCTCCTACGAGCAGTACTTC; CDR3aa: CASSFESSYEQYF
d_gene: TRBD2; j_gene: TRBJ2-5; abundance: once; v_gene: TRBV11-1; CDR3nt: TGTGCCAGCAGCTCTAGACTAGCGGGGCATCAAGAGACCCAGTACTTC; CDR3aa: CASSSRLAGHQETQYF
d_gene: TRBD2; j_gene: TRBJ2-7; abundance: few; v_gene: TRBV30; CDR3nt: TGTGCCTGGAGTGTAATTAGCGGGAGACTCTACGAGCAGTACTTC; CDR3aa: CAWSVISGRLYEQYF
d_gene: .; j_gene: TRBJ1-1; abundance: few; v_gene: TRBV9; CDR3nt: TGTGCCAGCAGCGTAGAAGTTGGGGGCGGCACTGAAGCTTTCTTT; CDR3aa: CASSVEVGGGTEAFF
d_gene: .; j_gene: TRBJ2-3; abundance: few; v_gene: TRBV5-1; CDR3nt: TGCGCCAGCAGCCCCACGGGGAGCACAGATACGCAGTATTTT; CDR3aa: CASSPTGSTDTQYF
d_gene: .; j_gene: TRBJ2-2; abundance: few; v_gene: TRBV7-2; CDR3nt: TGTGCCAGCAGCTTAGAAGCAAGTGGGGAGCTGTTTTTT; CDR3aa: CASSLEASGELFF
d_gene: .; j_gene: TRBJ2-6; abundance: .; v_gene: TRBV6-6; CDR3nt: TGTGCCAGCAGTTACCTAGTACTCTCTGGGGCCAACGTCCTGACTTTC; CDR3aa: CASSYLVLSGANVLTF
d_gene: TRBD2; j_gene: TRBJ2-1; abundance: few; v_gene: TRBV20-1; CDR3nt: TGCAGTGCTCCGAGACTAGCCCGCGAGTTCTTC; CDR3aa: CSAPRLAREFF
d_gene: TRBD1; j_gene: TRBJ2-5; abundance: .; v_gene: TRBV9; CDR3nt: TGTGCCAGCAGCGCGGGACAGGGGATTCAAGAGACCCAGTACTTC; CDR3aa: CASSAGQGIQETQYF
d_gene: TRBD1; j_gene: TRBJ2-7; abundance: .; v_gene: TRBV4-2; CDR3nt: TGTGCCAGCAGCCAAGTCCAGGACAGGGCCTACGAGCAGTACTTC; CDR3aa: CASSQVQDRAYEQYF
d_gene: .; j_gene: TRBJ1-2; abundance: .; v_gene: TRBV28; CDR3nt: TGTGCCAGCAGTTTAGGTGGCAGGGCAAACTATGGCTACACCTTC; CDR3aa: CASSLGGRANYGYTF
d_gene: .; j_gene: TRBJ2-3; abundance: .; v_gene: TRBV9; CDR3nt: TGTGCCAGCAGCTTGACGGGAGAAACAAATACGCAGTATTTT; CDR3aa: CASSLTGETNTQYF
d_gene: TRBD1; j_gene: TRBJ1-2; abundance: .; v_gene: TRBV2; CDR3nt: TGTGCCAGCAACTCCCAGGGGGCTGAAGTCGTCACCTTC; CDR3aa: CASNSQGAEVVTF
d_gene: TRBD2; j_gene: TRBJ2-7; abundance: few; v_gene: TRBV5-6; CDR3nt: TGTGCCAGCAGGACTAGCGGGACCCTACACATCTACGAGCAGTACTTC; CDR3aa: CASRTSGTLHIYEQYF
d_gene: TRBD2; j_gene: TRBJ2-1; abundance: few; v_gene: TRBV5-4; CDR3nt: TGTGCCAGCAGCTCGACTAGCGGAAACAATGAGCAGTTCTTC; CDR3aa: CASSSTSGNNEQFF
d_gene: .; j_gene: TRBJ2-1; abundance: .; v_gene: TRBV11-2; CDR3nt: TGTGCCAGCAGCTTAGAGAGGGGGATTGTGGGGCAGTTCTTC; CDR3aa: CASSLERGIVGQFF
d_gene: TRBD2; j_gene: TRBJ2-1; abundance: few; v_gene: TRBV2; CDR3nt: TGTGCCAGCAGTGAAATAGGTGGCGGGAGGGCCCGGGAGCAGTTCTTC; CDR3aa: CASSEIGGGRAREQFF
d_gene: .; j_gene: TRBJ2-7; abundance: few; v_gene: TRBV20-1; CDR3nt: TGCAGTGCGACAGATACGGGCGAGCAGTACTTC; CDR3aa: CSATDTGEQYF
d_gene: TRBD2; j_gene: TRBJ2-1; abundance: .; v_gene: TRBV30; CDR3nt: TGTGCCTGCCCTAGCGGATCTGATAGCTACAATGAGCAGTTCTTC; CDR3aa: CACPSGSDSYNEQFF
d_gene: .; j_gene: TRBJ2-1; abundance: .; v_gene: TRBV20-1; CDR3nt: TGCAGTGCTAGCCTTTACAATGAGCAGTTCTTC; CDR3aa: CSASLYNEQFF
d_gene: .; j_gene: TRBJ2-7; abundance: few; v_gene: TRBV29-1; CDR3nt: TGCAGCGTGAAAGGAGGGACTTACGAGCAGTACTTC; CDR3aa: CSVKGGTYEQYF
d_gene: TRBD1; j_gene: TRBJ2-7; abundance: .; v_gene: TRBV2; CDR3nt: TGTGCCAGCAGTAGGGACAGGGGGCGCATATTGACCTACGAGCAGTACTTC; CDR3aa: CASSRDRGRILTYEQYF